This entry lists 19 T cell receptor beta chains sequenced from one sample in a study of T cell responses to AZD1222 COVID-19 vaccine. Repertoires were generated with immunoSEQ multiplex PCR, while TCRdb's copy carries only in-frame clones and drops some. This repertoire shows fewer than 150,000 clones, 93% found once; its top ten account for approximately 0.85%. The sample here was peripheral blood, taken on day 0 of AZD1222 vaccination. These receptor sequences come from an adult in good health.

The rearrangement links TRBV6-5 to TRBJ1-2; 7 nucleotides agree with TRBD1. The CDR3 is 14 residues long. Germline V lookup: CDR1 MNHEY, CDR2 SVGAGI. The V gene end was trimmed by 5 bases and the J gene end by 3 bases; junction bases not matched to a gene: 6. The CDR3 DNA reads TGTGCCAGCAGTCAGCGACAGGGATACTATGGCTACACCTTC. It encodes CASSQRQGYYGYTF.

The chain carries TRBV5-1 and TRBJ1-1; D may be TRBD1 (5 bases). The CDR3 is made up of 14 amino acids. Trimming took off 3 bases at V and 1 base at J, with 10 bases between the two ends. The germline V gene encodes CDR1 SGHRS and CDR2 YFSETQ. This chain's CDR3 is CASSSREWNTEAFF. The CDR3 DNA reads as TGCGCCAGCAGCTCCAGGGAGTGGAACACTGAAGCTTTCTTT.

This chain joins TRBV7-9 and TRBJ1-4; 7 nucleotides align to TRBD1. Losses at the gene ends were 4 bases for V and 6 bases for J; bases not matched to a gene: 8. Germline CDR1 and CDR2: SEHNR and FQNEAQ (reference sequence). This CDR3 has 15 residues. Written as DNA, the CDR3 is TGTGCCAGCAGCTCCAGACAGGGAAGGGATGAAAAACTGTTTTTT. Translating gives CASSSRQGRDEKLFF.

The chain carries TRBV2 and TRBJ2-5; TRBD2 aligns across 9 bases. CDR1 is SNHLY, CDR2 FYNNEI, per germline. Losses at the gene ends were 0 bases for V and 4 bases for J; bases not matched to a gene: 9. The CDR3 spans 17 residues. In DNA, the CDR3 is TGTGCCAGCAGTGAAGCAGAGGGCGGGGGGGCCAGAGAGACCCAGTACTTC. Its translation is CASSEAEGGGARETQYF.

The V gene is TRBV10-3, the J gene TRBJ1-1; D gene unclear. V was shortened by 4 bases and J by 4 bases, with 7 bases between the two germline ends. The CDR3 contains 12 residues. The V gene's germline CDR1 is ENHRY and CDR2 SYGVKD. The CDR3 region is CAISGAFTEAFF. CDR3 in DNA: TGTGCCATCAGTGGAGCCTTCACTGAAGCTTTCTTT.

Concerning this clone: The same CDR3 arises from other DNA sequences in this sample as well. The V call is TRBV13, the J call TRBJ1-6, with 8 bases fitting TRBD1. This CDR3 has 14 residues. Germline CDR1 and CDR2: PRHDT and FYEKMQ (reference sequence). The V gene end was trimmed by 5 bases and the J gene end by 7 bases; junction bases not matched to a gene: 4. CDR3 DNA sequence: TGTGCCAGCAGCCCAAGGACAGGGAATTCACCCCTCCACTTT. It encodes CASSPRTGNSPLHF.

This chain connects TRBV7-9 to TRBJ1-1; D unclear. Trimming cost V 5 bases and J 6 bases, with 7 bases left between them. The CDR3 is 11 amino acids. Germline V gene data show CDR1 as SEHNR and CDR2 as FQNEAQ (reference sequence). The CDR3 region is CASSTAPEAFF. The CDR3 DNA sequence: TGTGCCAGCAGCACGGCCCCTGAAGCTTTCTTT.

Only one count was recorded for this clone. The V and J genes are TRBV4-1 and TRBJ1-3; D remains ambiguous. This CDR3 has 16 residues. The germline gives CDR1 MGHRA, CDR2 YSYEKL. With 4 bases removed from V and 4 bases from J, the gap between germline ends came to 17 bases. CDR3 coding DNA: TGCGCCAGCAGCCCCGGGGAGGGTCCTAGAGGAAACACCATATATTTT. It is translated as CASSPGEGPRGNTIYF.

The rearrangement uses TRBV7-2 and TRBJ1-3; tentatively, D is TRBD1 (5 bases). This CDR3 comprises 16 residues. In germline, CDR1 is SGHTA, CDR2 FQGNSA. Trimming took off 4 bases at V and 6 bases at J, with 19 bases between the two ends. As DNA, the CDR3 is TGTGCCAGCAGCTGGCCCGGGGGAGTTTTGCCAAACACCATATATTTT. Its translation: CASSWPGGVLPNTIYF.

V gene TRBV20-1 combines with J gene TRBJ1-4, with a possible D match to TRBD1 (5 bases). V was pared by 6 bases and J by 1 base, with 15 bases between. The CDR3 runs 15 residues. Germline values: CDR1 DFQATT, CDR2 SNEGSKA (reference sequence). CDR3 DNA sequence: TGCAGTGCCAGTGATCCCAGGGAAACTAATGAAAAACTGTTTTTT. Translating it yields CSASDPRETNEKLFF.

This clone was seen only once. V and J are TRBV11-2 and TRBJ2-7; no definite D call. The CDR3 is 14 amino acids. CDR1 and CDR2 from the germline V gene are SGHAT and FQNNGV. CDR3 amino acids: CAAKGFSVFYEQYF. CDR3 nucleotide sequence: TGTGCTGCGAAAGGCTTTTCGGTCTTCTACGAGCAGTACTTC. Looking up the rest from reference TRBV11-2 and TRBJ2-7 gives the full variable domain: EAGVAQSPRYKIIEKRQSVAFWCNPISGHATLYWYQQILGQGPKLLIQFQNNGVVDDSQLPKDRFSAERLKGVDSTLKIQPAKLEDSAVYLCAAKGFSVFYEQYFGPGTRLTVT.

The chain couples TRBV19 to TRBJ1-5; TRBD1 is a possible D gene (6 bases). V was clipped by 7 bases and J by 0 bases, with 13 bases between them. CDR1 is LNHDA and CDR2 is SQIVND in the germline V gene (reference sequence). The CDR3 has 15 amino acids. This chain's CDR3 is CASNGQSLSNQPQHF. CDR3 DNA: TGTGCCAGTAATGGACAGTCCCTTAGCAATCAGCCCCAGCATTTT.

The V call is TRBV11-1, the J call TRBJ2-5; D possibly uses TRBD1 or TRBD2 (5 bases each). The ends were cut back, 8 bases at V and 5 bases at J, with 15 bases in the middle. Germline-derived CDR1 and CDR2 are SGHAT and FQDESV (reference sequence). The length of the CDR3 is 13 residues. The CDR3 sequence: CASGTVLGETQYF. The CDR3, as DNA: TGTGCCAGCGGGACCGTTCTGGGGGAGACCCAGTACTTC.

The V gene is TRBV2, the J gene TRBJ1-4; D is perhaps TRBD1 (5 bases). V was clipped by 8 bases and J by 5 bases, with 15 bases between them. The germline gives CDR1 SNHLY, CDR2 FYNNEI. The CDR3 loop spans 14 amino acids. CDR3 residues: CASELGRGNEKLFF. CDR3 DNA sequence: TGTGCCAGCGAATTGGGACGCGGAAATGAAAAACTGTTTTTT.

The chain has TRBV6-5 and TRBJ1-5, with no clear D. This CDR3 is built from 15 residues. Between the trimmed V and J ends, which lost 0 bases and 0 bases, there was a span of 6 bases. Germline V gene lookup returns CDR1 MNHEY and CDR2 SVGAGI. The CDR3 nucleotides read TGTGCCAGCAGTTACTCGCACCTTAGCAATCAGCCCCAGCATTTT. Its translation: CASSYSHLSNQPQHF.

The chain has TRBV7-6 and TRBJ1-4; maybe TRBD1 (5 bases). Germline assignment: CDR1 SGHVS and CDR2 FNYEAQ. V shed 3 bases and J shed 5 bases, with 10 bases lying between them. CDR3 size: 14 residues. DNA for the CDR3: TGTGCCAGCAGCTTCGACAGAGCAAATGAAAAACTGTTTTTT. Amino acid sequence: CASSFDRANEKLFF.

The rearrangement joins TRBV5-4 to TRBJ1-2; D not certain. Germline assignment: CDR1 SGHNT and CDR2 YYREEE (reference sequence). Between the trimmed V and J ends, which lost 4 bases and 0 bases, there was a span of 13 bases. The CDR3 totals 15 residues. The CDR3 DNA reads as TGTGCCAGCAGCCCCGGCACAGCTTCTAACTATGGCTACACCTTC. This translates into CASSPGTASNYGYTF.

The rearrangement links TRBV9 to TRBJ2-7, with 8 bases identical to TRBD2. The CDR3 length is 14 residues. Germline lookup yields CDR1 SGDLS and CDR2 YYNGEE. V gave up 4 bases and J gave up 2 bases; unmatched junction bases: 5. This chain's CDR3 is CASSSETSAYEQYF. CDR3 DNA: TGTGCCAGCAGCTCAGAGACTAGCGCCTACGAGCAGTACTTC. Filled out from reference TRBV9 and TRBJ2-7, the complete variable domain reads DSGVTQTPKHLITATGQRVTLRCSPRSGDLSVYWYQQSLDQGLQFLIQYYNGEERAKGNILERFSAQQFPDLHSELNLSSLELGDSALYFCASSSETSAYEQYFGPGTRLTVT.

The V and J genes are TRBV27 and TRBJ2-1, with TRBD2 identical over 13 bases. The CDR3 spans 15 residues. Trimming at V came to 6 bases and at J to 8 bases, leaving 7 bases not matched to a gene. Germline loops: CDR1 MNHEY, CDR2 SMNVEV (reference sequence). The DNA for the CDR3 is TGTGCCAGCAGCCAACTAGCGGGGGGGCTCTATGAGCAGTTCTTC. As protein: CASSQLAGGLYEQFF.